The T cell receptor beta chain under discussion was sequenced for a study of cytomegalovirus exposure and HLA in healthy donors. Findings and limits, study-wide: By HLA locus, TCR association rates varied in a later analysis, with DRB1 showing the most and HLA-C the fewest. An ancestry cluster, one associated with Asian ancestry, reportedly showed fewer N-insertions than the approximately 670-donor mean in a later analysis. The classifier reportedly diagnosed cytomegalovirus status with high specificity and sensitivity.

This CDR3 is built from 15 residues. From germline, CDR1 is SGHTA and CDR2 FQGNSA. A multiplex PCR was run with 60 Vbeta primers and 13 Jbeta primers. Assay used: immunoSEQ multiplex PCR; TCRdb lists only in-frame clones, some missing. Of about 130,000 clones in the sample, nearly 80% were seen once. For this clone: Antigen: not known. Compared with germline, one end of the junction differs, possibly owing to a read error.

What was sequenced was PBMCs. The chain recombines TRBV7-2 with TRBJ2-7; 9 bases fit TRBD2. This TCR was recovered from a young man in good health and CMV-seronegative. CDR3 nucleotide sequence: TGTGCCAGCAGCTTAGCCGCGGGGGGGGTCTACGAGCAGCACTTC. Its protein is CASSLAAGGVYEQHF.